The clone carrying this TCR beta chain occurred many times. The antigen is undetermined. Ophthalmopathy patients showed a Clinical Activity Score of at least 3, NOSPECS grade of at least 4 and duration under 3 months. This specimen belongs to a study of T cells in Graves' hyperthyroidism and ophthalmopathy. Amplification yielded TCR beta CDR3 regions, with RNA transcripts as the source. The study used the HTBI primer set for a first-round RT-PCR of the TCR CDR3. Via MiXCR, TCRdb re-called the multiplex PCR reads, giving one row per CDR3 protein. The repertoire holds a few hundred thousand distinct CDR3 sequences, with approximately 20% as singletons. Looked up from germline, CDR1 is MDHEN and CDR2 is SYDVKM. This CDR3 spans 17 amino acids. Trimming took 5 bases from V and 3 from J; bases not matched to a gene: 9. Overall study findings and caveats: Before onset, by a median of around six months, the model predicted ophthalmopathy. By a 13 V-J model, ophthalmopathy was set apart from stable hyperthyroidism.

The V call is TRBV28, the J call TRBJ2-1; 11 nucleotides match TRBD2. Specimen: blood. The sequence was obtained from a young man with Graves' ophthalmopathy. This CDR3 is CASSGTGLADFYNEQFF. In nucleotides, the CDR3 is TGTGCCAGCAGTGGCACGGGACTAGCGGACTTCTACAATGAGCAGTTCTTC.